This TCR beta chain was sequenced for a study of blood T cells in healthy people across ages. Study at large: Capture by template switching was about one barcoded beta molecule per two T cells.

With a J-beta primer mix and a sample-barcoded 5' primer, a second PCR ran about 7 to 12 cycles. Researchers report that a template-switch adaptor with 12 random nucleotides tagged each cDNA molecule. TCRdb independently ran MiXCR on the 5' RACE reads; one entry per CDR3 protein. The data show 1.5 million to 2 million distinct CDR3 sequences, with around half seen just once and 2.1% held by the top ten. This clonotype has a handful of counts. Its antigen is undetermined. General study results and limits: Because sorting was not performed, PBMCs prevented conclusive naive versus antigen-experienced comparison. Greater diversity and more naive CD4+ cells were seen in long-lived donors than in aged donors.

Sequencing used blood. This sequence was found in a woman aged 40 to 50 in good health.

CDR3: CASTLGRAGLFF. CDR3 sequence (DNA): TGTGCCAGCACCCTGGGGCGGGCTGGACTGTTTTTT. The chain joins TRBV6-6 to TRBJ1-4, with D possibly matching TRBD1 (5 bases). Trimming took off 7 bases at V and 13 bases at J, with 16 bases between the two ends. The CDR3 sequence is 12 residues long. The germline V gene has CDR1 MNHNY and CDR2 SVGAGI (reference sequence).